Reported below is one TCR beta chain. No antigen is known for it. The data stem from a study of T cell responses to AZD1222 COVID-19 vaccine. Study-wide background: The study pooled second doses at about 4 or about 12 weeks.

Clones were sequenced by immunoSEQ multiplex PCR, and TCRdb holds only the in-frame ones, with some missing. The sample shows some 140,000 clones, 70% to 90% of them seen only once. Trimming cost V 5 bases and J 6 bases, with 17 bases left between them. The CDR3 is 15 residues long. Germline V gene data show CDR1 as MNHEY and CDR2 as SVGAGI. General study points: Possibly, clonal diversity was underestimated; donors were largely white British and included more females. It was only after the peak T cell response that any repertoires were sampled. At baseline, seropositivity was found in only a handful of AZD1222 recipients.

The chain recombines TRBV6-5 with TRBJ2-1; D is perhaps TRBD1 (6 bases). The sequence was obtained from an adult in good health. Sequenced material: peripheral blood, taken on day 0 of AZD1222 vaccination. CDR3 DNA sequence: TGTGCCAGCAGTCCCCCCAGGGGCGGAGGCAATGAGCAGTTCTTC. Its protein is CASSPPRGGGNEQFF.